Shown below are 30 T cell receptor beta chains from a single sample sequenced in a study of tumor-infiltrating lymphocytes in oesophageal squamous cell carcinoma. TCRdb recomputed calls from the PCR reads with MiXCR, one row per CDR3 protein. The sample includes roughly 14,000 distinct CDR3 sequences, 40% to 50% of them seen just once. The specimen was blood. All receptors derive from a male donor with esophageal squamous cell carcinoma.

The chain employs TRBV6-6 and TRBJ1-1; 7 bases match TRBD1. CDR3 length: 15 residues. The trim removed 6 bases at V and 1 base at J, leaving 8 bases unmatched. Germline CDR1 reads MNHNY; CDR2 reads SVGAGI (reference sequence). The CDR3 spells CASRRKGQTNTEAFF. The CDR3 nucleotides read TGTGCCAGCAGGCGGAAGGGACAGACGAACACTGAAGCTTTCTTT.

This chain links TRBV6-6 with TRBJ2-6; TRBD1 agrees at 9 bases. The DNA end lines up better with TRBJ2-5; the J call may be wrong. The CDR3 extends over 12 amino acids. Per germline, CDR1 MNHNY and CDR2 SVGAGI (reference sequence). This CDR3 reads CATWDRVETQYF. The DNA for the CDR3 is TGTGCCACTTGGGACAGGGTGGAGACCCAGTACTTC.

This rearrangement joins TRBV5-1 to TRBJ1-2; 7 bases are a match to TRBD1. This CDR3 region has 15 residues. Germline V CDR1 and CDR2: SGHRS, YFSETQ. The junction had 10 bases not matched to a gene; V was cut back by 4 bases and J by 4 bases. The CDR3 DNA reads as TGCGCCAGCAGCCAGAAGGGGGCCCTCCTCTATGGCTACACCTTC. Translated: CASSQKGALLYGYTF.

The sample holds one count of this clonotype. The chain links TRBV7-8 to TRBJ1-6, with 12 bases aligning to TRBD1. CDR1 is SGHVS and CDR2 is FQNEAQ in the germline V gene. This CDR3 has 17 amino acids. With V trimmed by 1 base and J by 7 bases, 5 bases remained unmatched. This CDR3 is CASSLVSGQGANSPLHF. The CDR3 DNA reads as TGTGCCAGCAGCTTAGTGTCGGGACAGGGGGCAAATTCACCCCTCCACTTT.

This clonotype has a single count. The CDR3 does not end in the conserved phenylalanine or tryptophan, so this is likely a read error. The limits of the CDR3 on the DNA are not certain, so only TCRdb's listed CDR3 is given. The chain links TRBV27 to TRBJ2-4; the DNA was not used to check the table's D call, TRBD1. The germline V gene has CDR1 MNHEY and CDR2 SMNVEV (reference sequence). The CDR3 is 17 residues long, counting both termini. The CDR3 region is CASSSGTGMNSPLHFGN.

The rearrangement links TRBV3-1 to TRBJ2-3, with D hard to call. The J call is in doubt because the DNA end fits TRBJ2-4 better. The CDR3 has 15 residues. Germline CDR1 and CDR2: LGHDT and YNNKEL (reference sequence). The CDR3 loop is CASSPRADSGVGQYF. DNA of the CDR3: TGTGCCAGCAGCCCCCGGGCCGATTCAGGAGTAGGTCAGTACTTC.

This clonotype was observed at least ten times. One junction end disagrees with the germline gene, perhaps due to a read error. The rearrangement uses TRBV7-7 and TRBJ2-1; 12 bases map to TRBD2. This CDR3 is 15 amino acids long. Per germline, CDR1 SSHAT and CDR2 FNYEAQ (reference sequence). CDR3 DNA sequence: TGTGCTAGCAGCCCGACTAGCGGGGGTTACAATGAGCAGTTCTTC. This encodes CASSPTSGGYNEQFF.

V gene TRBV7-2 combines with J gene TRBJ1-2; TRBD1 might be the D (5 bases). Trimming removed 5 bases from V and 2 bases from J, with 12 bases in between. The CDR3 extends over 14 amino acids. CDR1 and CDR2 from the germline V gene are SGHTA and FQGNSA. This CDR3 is CASSPGRMNYGYTF. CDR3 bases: TGTGCCAGCAGCCCGGGACGGATGAACTATGGCTACACCTTC.

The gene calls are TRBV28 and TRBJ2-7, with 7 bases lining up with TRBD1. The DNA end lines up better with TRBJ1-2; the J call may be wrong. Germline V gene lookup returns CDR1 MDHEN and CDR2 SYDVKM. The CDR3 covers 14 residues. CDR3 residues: CASSILTGQYGYTF. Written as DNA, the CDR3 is TGTGCCAGCAGTATCTTGACAGGGCAGTATGGCTACACCTTC.

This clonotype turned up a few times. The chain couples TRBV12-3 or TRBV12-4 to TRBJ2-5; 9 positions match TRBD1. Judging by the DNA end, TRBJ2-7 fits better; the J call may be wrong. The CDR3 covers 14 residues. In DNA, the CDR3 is TGTGCCAGCAGTTTATGGGGACAGGGATCCGAGCAGTACTTC. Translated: CASSLWGQGSEQYF.

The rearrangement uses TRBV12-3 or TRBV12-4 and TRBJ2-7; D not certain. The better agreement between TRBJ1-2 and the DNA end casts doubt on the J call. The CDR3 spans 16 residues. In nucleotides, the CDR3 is TGTGCCAGCAGTTCTTTCCTGACCGGGTCGCGGGAGGGCTACACCTTC. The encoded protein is CASSSFLTGSREGYTF.

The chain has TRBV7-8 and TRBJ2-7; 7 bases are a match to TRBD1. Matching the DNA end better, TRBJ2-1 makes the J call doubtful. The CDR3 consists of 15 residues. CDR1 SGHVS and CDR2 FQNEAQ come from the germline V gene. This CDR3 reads CASSPWTGRGNEQFF. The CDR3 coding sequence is TGTGCCAGCAGCCCGTGGACAGGAAGGGGAAATGAGCAGTTCTTC.

CDR3 sequence: CAISGRFEAFF. In nucleotides, the CDR3 is TGTGCCATCAGTGGACGGTTTGAAGCTTTCTTT. The chain links TRBV10-3 to TRBJ1-1; D ambiguous. The CDR3 length is 11 residues. Germline-derived CDR1 and CDR2 are ENHRY and SYGVKD. V was shortened by 4 bases and J by 7 bases, with 7 bases between the two germline ends.

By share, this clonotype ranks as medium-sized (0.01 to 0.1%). CDR3 protein: CATSAEGGTEAFF. The CDR3 DNA follows: TGTGCCACCAGTGCCGAGGGGGGGACGGAAGCTTTCTTT. The chain employs TRBV24-1 and TRBJ1-1; TRBD1 might be the D (6 bases). The germline CDR1 and CDR2 sequences are KGHDR and SFDVKD. V shed 5 bases and J shed 8 bases, with 14 bases lying between them. CDR3 length equals 13 residues.

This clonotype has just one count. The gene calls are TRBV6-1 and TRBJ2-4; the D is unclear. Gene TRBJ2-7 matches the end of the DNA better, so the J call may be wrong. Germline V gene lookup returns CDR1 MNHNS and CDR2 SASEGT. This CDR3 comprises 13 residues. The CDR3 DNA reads TGTGCCAGCAGACCCGACGGCAGCTACGAGCAGTACTTC. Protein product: CASRPDGSYEQYF.

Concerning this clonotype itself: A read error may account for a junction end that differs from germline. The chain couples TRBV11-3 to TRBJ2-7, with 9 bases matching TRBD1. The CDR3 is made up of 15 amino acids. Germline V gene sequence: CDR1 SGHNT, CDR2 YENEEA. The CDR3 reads CASSPNRGQNSPLHF. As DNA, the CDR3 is TGTGCCAGCAGCCCCAACAGGGGGCAGAATTCACCCCTCCACTTC.

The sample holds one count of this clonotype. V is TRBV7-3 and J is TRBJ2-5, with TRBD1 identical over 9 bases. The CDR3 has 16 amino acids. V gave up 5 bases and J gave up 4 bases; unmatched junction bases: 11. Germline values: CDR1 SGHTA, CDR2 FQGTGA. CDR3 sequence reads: CASSPSGQGIGETQYF. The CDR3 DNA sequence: TGTGCCAGCAGCCCCTCGGGACAGGGAATAGGAGAGACCCAGTACTTC.

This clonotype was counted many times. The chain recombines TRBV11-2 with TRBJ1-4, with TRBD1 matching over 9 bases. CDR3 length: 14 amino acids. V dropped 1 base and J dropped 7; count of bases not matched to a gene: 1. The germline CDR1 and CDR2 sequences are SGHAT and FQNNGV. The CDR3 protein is CASSLGTGVEKLFF. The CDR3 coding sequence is TGTGCCAGCAGCTTAGGGACAGGGGTTGAAAAACTGTTTTTT.

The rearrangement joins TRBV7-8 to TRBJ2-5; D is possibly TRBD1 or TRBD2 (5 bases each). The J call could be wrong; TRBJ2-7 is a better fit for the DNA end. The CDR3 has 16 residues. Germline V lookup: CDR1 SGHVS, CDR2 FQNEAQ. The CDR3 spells CASSLVPGQSSYEQYF. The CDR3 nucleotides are TGTGCCAGCAGCTTAGTTCCGGGGCAGAGCTCCTACGAGCAGTACTTC.

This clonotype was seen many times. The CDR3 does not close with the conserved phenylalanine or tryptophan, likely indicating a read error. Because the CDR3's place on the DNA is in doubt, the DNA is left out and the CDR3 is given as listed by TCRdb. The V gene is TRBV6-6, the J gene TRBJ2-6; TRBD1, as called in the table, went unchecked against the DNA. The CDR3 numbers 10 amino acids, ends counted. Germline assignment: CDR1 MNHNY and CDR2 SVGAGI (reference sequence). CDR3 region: CASSYPMGRT.

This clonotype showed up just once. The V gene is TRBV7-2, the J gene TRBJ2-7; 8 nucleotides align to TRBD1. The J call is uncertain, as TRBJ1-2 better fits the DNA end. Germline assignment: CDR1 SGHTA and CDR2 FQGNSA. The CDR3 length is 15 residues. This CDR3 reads CASSPQGASNYGYTF. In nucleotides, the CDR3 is TGTGCCAGCAGCCCGCAGGGGGCGAGTAACTATGGCTACACCTTC.

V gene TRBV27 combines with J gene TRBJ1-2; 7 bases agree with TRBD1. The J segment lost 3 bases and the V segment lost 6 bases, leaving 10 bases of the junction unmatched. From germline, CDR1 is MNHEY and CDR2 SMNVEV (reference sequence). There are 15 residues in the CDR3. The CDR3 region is CASSRGVGGYYGYTF. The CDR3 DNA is TGTGCCAGCAGCAGGGGTGTAGGGGGCTACTATGGCTACACCTTC.

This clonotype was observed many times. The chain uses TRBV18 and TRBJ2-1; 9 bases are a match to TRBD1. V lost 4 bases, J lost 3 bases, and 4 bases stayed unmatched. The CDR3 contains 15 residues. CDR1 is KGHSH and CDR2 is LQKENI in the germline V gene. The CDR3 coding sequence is TGTGCCAGCTCACAGGGACAGGGAGGCTACAATGAGCAGTTCTTC. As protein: CASSQGQGGYNEQFF.

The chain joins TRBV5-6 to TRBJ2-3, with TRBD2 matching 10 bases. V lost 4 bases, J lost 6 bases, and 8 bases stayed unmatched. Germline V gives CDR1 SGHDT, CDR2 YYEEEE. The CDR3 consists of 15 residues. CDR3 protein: CASSMIAGGADTQYF. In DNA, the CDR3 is TGTGCCAGCAGCATGATAGCGGGAGGCGCGGATACGCAGTATTTT.

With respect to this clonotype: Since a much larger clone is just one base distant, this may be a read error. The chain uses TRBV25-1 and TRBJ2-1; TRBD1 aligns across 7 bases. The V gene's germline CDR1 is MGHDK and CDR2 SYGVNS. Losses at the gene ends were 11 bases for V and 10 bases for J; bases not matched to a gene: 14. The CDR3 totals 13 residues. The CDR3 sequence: CAVSGQEAYEQFF. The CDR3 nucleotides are TGTGCCGTCTCAGGACAGGAGGCCTACGAGCAGTTCTTC.

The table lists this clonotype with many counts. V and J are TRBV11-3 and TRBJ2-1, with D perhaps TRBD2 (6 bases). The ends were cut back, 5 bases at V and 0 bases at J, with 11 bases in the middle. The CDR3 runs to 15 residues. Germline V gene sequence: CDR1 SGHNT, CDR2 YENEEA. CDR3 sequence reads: CASSRLGSSYNEQFF. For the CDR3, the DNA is TGTGCCAGCAGCCGACTAGGGAGCTCCTACAATGAGCAGTTCTTC.

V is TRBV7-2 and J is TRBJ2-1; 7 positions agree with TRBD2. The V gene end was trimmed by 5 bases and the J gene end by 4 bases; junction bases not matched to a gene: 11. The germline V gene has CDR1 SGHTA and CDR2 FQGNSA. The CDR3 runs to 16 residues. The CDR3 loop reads CASSPLAASGYNEQFF. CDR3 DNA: TGTGCCAGCAGCCCCCTAGCGGCTAGCGGATACAATGAGCAGTTCTTC.

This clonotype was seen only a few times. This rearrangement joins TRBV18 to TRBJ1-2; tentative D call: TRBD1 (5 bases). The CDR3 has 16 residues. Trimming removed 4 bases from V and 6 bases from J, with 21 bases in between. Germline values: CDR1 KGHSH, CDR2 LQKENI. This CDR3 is CASSLNRDPARDGYTF. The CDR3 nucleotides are TGTGCCAGCTCACTTAACCGGGACCCGGCCAGGGATGGCTACACCTTC.

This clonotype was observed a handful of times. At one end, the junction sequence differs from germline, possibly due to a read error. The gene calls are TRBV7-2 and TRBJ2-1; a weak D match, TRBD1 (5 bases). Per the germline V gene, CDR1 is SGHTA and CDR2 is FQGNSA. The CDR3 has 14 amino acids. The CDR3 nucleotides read TGTGCCAGCAGCTTCGCGACAGTTCATTCACCCCTCCACTTC. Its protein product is CASSFATVHSPLHF.

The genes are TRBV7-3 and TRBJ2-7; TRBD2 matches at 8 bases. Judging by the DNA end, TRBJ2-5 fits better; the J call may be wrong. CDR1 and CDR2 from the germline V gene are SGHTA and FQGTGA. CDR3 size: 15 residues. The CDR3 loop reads CASSLVAGSQETQYF. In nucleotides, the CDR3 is TGTGCCAGCAGCCTGGTAGCGGGGTCCCAAGAGACCCAGTACTTC.